This entry describes one TCR beta chain. This CDR3 has 14 residues. With 5 bases removed from V and 4 bases from J, the gap between germline ends came to 12 bases. Germline values: CDR1 MNHEY, CDR2 SVGEGT. This specimen belongs to a study of blood T cell repertoires in COVID-19. Study-level information: The United States, Italy and Spain provided the acute and convalescent COVID-19 samples.

In the original workflow: Nucleated cell number was recorded as an estimate derived from reference gene primer amplification. The table came from immunoSEQ multiplex PCR; TCRdb's copy has only in-frame clones and leaves some out. V, J and clone size were drawn from that table, and D and trimming were deduced from the DNA. The profile covers around 150,000 clones, with over 70% appearing a single time and about a tenth taken by the ten largest. The receptor's source is an elderly woman with active or convalescent COVID-19. The V gene is TRBV6-2 or TRBV6-3, the J gene TRBJ1-5; tentatively, D is TRBD1 (5 bases). Sequencing was done on a sample of peripheral blood. As DNA, the CDR3 is TGTGCCAGCAGTGCAGGGTTTGGGAATCAGCCCCAGCATTTT. This sequence encodes CASSAGFGNQPQHF.